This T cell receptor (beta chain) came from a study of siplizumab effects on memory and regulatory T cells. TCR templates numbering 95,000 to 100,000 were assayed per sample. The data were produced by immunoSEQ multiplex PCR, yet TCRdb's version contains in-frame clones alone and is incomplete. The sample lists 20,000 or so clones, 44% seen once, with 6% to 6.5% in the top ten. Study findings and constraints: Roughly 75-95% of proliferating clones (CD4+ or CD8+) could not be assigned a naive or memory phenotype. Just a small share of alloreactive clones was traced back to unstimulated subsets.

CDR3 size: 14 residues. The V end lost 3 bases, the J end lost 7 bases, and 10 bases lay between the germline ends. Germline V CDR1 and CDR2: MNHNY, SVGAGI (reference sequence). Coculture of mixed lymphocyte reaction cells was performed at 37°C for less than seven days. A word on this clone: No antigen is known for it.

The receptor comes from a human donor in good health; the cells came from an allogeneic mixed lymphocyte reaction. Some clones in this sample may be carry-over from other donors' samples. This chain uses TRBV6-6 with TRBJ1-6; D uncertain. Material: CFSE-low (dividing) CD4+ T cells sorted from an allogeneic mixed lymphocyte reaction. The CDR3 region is CASSYATQNSPLHF. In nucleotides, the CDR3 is TGTGCCAGCAGTTATGCCACGCAGAATTCACCCCTCCACTTT.